The 26 T cell receptor beta chains below were found in one sample sequenced in a study of blood T cell repertoires in COVID-19. Sequenced by immunoSEQ multiplex PCR; TCRdb stores in-frame clones only, minus some. The profile shows roughly 200,000 clones, around 79% of them singletons. The sequenced sample consisted of peripheral blood. These TCRs come from a woman aged 35 to 49 with COVID-19, enrolled during active disease.

V is TRBV19 and J is TRBJ2-7; 9 bases fit TRBD1. The CDR3 is 15 residues long. Losses at the gene ends were 2 bases for V and 4 bases for J; bases not matched to a gene: 6. The germline V gene has CDR1 LNHDA and CDR2 SQIVND (reference sequence). As DNA, the CDR3 is TGTGCCAGTAGTATACGACCGGACAGGGGTTACGAGCAGTACTTC. Protein sequence: CASSIRPDRGYEQYF.

The chain employs TRBV27 and TRBJ1-6, with 8 nucleotides matching TRBD1. V trimming: 3 bases; J trimming: 4 bases; junction bases outside the gene matches: 5. The CDR3 extends over 16 amino acids. The germline V gene encodes CDR1 MNHEY and CDR2 SMNVEV (reference sequence). Written as DNA, the CDR3 is TGTGCCAGCAGTTTTCTCACAGGGGGTTATAATTCACCCCTCCACTTT. It specifies CASSFLTGGYNSPLHF.

This clone was detected a few times. The CDR3 coding sequence is TGTGCTAGTGGTCTCCCGACAGGGGGCCCAGTAGCTTTCTTT. Amino acid sequence: CASGLPTGGPVAFF. The rearrangement links TRBV12-5 to TRBJ1-1, with 10 bases identical to TRBD1. The CDR3 runs to 14 residues. Germline CDR1 LGHNT, CDR2 FRNRAP. V gave up 5 bases and J gave up 10 bases; unmatched junction bases: 10.

The CDR3 region is CAWNGGTLNTEAFF. In nucleotides, the CDR3 is TGTGCCTGGAATGGCGGAACTTTGAACACTGAAGCTTTCTTT. The gene calls are TRBV30 and TRBJ1-1, with unresolved D. The CDR3 length is 14 residues. The ends were cut back, 4 bases at V and 0 bases at J, with 12 bases in the middle. CDR1 is GTSNPN, CDR2 SVGIG, per germline (reference sequence).

The chain has TRBV10-1 and TRBJ1-2; 8 nucleotides align to TRBD1. V shed 6 bases and J 2 bases; nucleotides not matched to a gene: 8. Germline loops: CDR1 WNHNN, CDR2 SYGVQD (reference sequence). The CDR3 sequence is 15 residues long. In DNA form, the CDR3 reads TGCGCCAGCAGGGAACAGGGGGGGAACAACTATGGCTACACCTTC. Amino acids: CASREQGGNNYGYTF.

This chain joins TRBV21-1 and TRBJ2-1; the table's D call, TRBD2, was not checked against the DNA. TRBV21-1 is termed a pseudogene. The CDR3 runs to 17 residues. DNA for the CDR3: TGTGCCAGCAGCAAAGAAAGAAGGTGTCGGGGCTACAATGAGCAGTTCTTC. Residues: CASSKERRCRGYNEQFF.

The rearrangement links TRBV19 to TRBJ1-3, with D hard to call. This CDR3 is built from 15 residues. Germline-derived CDR1 and CDR2 are LNHDA and SQIVND (reference sequence). V was pared by 10 bases and J by 0 bases, with 16 bases between. CDR3 residues: CATQRTDGSGNTIYF. The CDR3 bases are TGTGCCACCCAAAGGACTGACGGCTCTGGAAACACCATATATTTT.

The genes are TRBV24-1 and TRBJ2-1, with 11 bases lining up with TRBD2. The CDR3 is 18 residues long. Germline V gives CDR1 KGHDR, CDR2 SFDVKD. Unmatched junction bases numbered 8, after V lost 5 bases and J lost 0 bases. In DNA form, the CDR3 reads TGTGCCACCAGTGCAAGTGGACTAGCGGGTGGCTCCTACAATGAGCAGTTCTTC. Translated: CATSASGLAGGSYNEQFF.

Regarding this clone: This specimen includes other DNA sequences encoding the same CDR3. The rearrangement links TRBV20-1 to TRBJ1-1, with D possibly TRBD1 on 6 matching bases. The V end was cut by 2 bases, the J end by 6 bases, with 7 bases between. The length of the CDR3 is 11 residues. In germline, CDR1 is DFQATT, CDR2 SNEGSKA (reference sequence). Here the CDR3 reads CSARWTAEAFF. The CDR3 nucleotides are TGCAGTGCTAGATGGACAGCTGAAGCTTTCTTT.

The chain has TRBV25-1 and TRBJ1-2; perhaps TRBD1 as D (6 bases). The length of the CDR3 is 14 residues. Trimming removed 4 bases at V and 5 bases at J, with 14 bases between. Looked up from germline, CDR1 is MGHDK and CDR2 is SYGVNS. For the CDR3, the DNA is TGTGCCAGCAGTGGGCAGGGGAATTATTATGGCTACACCTTC. It specifies CASSGQGNYYGYTF.

The chain employs TRBV3-1 (or the pseudogene TRBV3-2) and TRBJ1-2, with a possible D match to TRBD1 (6 bases). The CDR3 is 15 amino acids. V was shortened by 0 bases and J by 2 bases, with 10 bases between the two germline ends. Germline V gives CDR1 LGHDT, CDR2 YNNKEL (reference sequence). CDR3 sequence reads: CASSQEQGGNYGYTF. CDR3 sequence (DNA): TGTGCCAGCAGCCAAGAACAGGGAGGGAACTATGGCTACACCTTC.

The chain combines TRBV5-4 with TRBJ2-7; 8 bases align to TRBD1. This CDR3 region has 14 residues. V lost 9 bases and J lost 4; bases outside the gene matches: 12. CDR1 SGHNT and CDR2 YYREEE come from the germline V gene (reference sequence). In DNA, the CDR3 is TGTGCCACCGCACCCCGGACAGGGACTTACGAGCAGTACTTC. Protein: CATAPRTGTYEQYF.

The chain has TRBV5-1 and TRBJ2-2; possible D gene TRBD1, 6 bases. This CDR3 comprises 15 residues. Germline assignment: CDR1 SGHRS and CDR2 YFSETQ. Trimming removed 4 bases at V and 4 bases at J, with 14 bases between. The CDR3 DNA reads TGCGCCAGCAGCGGAAAAGAAGGGGGCACCGGGGAGCTGTTTTTT. As protein: CASSGKEGGTGELFF. Supplemented by reference TRBV5-1 and TRBJ2-2, the full variable domain reads KAGVTQTPRYLIKTRGQQVTLSCSPISGHRSVSWYQQTPGQGLQFLFEYFSETQRNKGNFPGRFSGRQFSNSRSEMNVSTLELGDSALYLCASSGKEGGTGELFFGEGSRLTVL.

The rearrangement links TRBV7-2 to TRBJ2-2; 7 bases map to TRBD2. The CDR3 sequence is 15 residues long. From germline, CDR1 is SGHTA and CDR2 FQGNSA. Unmatched junction bases numbered 2, after V lost 3 bases and J lost 1 base. The CDR3 loop reads CASSFQRGNTGELFF. The CDR3 DNA reads TGTGCCAGCAGCTTCCAGCGGGGGAACACCGGGGAGCTGTTTTTT. Full variable domain (missing parts from reference TRBV7-2 and TRBJ2-2): GAGVSQSPSNKVTEKGKDVELRCDPISGHTALYWYRQSLGQGLEFLIYFQGNSAPDKSGLPSDRFSAERTGGSVSTLTIQRTQQEDSAVYLCASSFQRGNTGELFFGEGSRLTVL.

V gene TRBV29-1 combines with J gene TRBJ2-2, with 9 bases fitting TRBD2. The CDR3 sequence is 17 residues long. J gave up 7 bases and V 7 bases, and 19 bases lay outside the gene matches. Per germline, CDR1 SQVTM and CDR2 ANQGSEA. The CDR3 protein is CSAGGGGLAGPDGELFF. The CDR3 nucleotides read TGCAGCGCCGGGGGTGGTGGTCTAGCGGGACCGGACGGGGAGCTGTTTTTT.

This chain uses TRBV30 with TRBJ1-6, with D tentatively TRBD1 (6 bases). V lost 0 bases to trimming and J lost 9 bases, with 15 bases between them. Germline V CDR1 and CDR2: GTSNPN, SVGIG (reference sequence). This CDR3 is built from 15 residues. The DNA of the CDR3 is TGTGCCTGGAGTGTAAGCTGGCAGGGGAGTTCACCCCTCCACTTT. Its translation: CAWSVSWQGSSPLHF. Full variable domain (outside the CDR3, taken from reference TRBV30 and TRBJ1-6): SQTIHQWPATLVQPVGSPLSLECTVEGTSNPNLYWYRQAAGRGLQLLFYSVGIGQISSEVPQNLSASRPQDRQFILSSKKLLLSDSGFYLCAWSVSWQGSSPLHFGNGTRLTVT.

This clone was detected only a few times. One junction end does not reproduce the germline sequence, and a read error may be involved. The V call is TRBV4-2, the J call TRBJ1-4, with 8 bases aligning to TRBD1. CDR3 size: 17 residues. Per germline, CDR1 LGHNA and CDR2 YNFKEQ. CDR3 in amino acids: CASSQADRAEWGEKLFF. The CDR3 coding sequence is TGTGCCAGCAGTCAAGCGGACAGGGCGGAATGGGGAGAAAAACTGTTTTTT.

This chain connects TRBV7-2 to TRBJ2-2, with 13 nucleotides matching TRBD2. Germline V gene sequence: CDR1 SGHTA, CDR2 FQGNSA. J lost 7 bases, V lost 3 bases, and 5 bases had no gene match. The CDR3 covers 16 residues. CDR3 residues: CASSFTSGGVDGELFF. The CDR3 DNA reads TGTGCCAGCAGCTTTACTAGCGGGGGGGTGGACGGGGAGCTGTTTTTT.

In this sample, this clone turned up a few times. This chain joins TRBV5-4 and TRBJ2-1, with 9 nucleotides matching TRBD2. Germline V gene sequence: CDR1 SGHNT, CDR2 YYREEE (reference sequence). V was clipped by 7 bases and J by 4 bases; unmatched bases: 9. This CDR3 spans 15 amino acids. CDR3 in amino acids: CASAGEAGGYNEQFF. DNA for the CDR3: TGTGCCAGCGCCGGGGAGGCGGGGGGGTACAATGAGCAGTTCTTC.

The gene calls are TRBV12-3 or TRBV12-4 and TRBJ2-1, with TRBD1 identical over 9 bases. The length of the CDR3 is 13 residues. With 6 bases clipped from V and 12 bases from J, the junction kept 9 bases outside the gene matches. The CDR3 region is CASSPTGGPMQFF. CDR3 in DNA: TGTGCCAGCAGCCCAACAGGGGGCCCTATGCAGTTCTTC.

The chain employs TRBV30 and TRBJ2-7; TRBD1 agrees at 8 bases. This CDR3 comprises 14 residues. Germline values: CDR1 GTSNPN, CDR2 SVGIG (reference sequence). The J segment lost 5 bases and the V segment lost 3 bases, leaving 9 bases of the junction unmatched. The CDR3 nucleotides are TGTGCCTGGAGCCGGAGGGACAGGTTCCACGAGCAGTACTTC. Translating it yields CAWSRRDRFHEQYF.

The genes are TRBV11-3 and TRBJ2-2; D perhaps matches TRBD2 (6 bases). The CDR3 has 16 amino acids. Germline V gives CDR1 SGHNT, CDR2 YENEEA. The V end was cut by 4 bases, the J end by 6 bases, with 18 bases between. CDR3 DNA sequence: TGTGCCAGCAGCTCCCACTATTCGGAGGGCCCCGGGGAGCTGTTTTTT. It yields the protein CASSSHYSEGPGELFF. Together with reference TRBV11-3 and TRBJ2-2, the CDR3 gives the full variable domain: EAGVVQSPRYKIIEKKQPVAFWCNPISGHNTLYWYLQNLGQGPELLIRYENEEAVDDSQLPKDRFSAERLKGVDSTLKIQPAELGDSAVYLCASSSHYSEGPGELFFGEGSRLTVL.

This clone came up many times. The chain employs TRBV4-1 and TRBJ1-1; no clear D gene. The CDR3 extends over 13 amino acids. V was pared by 1 base and J by 3 bases, with 6 bases between. Germline V lookup: CDR1 MGHRA, CDR2 YSYEKL. The CDR3 is CASSQGLDTEAFF. CDR3 nucleotide sequence: TGCGCCAGCAGCCAAGGCCTAGACACTGAAGCTTTCTTT.

The chain is built from TRBV30 and TRBJ1-1, with 7 bases fitting TRBD1. Germline CDR1 GTSNPN, CDR2 SVGIG (reference sequence). The CDR3 has 12 residues. V lost 4 bases and J lost 7; bases outside the gene matches: 6. The DNA for the CDR3 is TGTGCCTGGACTGGGACAGAGAATGAAGCTTTCTTT. This gives the protein CAWTGTENEAFF.

V and J are TRBV11-2 and TRBJ2-3; 7 nucleotides agree with TRBD2. Trimming removed 2 bases from V and 1 base from J; junction bases left unmatched: 12. The CDR3 is 18 residues long. CDR1 is SGHAT and CDR2 is FQNNGV in the germline V gene. CDR3 region: CASSLTPSAAGRTDTQYF. CDR3 in DNA: TGTGCCAGCAGCTTAACCCCATCGGCAGCGGGACGCACAGATACGCAGTATTTT.

This clone is medium-sized within its sample. The V and J genes are TRBV5-6 and TRBJ1-1; weak D call: TRBD1 (5 bases). There are 14 residues in the CDR3. Trimming stripped 2 bases from V and 7 bases from J, with 15 bases between. Germline CDR1 SGHDT, CDR2 YYEEEE. CDR3 in DNA: TGTGCCAGCAGCTTTAGAAGGGGTGCAAATGAAGCTTTCTTT. Translated: CASSFRRGANEAFF.